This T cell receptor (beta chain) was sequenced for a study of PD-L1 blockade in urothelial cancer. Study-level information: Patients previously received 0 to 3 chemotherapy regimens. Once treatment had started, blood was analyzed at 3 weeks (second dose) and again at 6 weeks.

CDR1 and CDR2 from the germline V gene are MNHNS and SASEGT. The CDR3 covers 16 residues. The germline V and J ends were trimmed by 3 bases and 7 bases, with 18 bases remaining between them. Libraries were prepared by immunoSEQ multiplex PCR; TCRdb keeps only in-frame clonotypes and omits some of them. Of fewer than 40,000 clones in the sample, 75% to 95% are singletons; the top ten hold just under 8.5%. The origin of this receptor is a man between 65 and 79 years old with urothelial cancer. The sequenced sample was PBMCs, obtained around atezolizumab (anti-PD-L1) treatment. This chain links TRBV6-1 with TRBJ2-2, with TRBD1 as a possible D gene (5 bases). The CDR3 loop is CASSDGHRYGNGELFF. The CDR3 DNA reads TGTGCCAGCAGTGATGGACACCGATATGGGAACGGGGAGCTGTTTTTT.